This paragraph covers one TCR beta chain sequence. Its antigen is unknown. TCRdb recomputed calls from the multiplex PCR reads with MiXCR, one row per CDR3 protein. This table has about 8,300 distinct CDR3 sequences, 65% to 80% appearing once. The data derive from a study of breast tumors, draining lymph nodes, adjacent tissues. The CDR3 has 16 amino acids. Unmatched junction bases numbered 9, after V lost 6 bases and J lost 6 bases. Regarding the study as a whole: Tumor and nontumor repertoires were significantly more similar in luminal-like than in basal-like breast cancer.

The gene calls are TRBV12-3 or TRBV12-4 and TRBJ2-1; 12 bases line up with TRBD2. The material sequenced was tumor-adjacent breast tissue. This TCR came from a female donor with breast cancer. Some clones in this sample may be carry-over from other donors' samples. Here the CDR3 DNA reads TGTGCCAGCAGCCCTAGCGGGGGGGCTCGTTCCAATGAGCAGTTCTTC. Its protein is CASSPSGGARSNEQFF.